This TCR beta chain was captured by sequencing in a study of blood T cells in healthy people across ages. The sample holds a few counts of this clonotype. Primers used in a second PCR of roughly 7 to 11 cycles were a sample-barcoded 5' primer and a J-beta primer mix. With 12 random nucleotides, a template-switch adaptor tagged each individual cDNA molecule. Per sample, CDR3-containing paired-end reads numbered at least 2.5 million. TCRdb re-called the 5' RACE reads through MiXCR, storing one row per CDR3 protein. The sample contains fewer than 2 million distinct CDR3 sequences, about two fifths of which appear only once. Trimming removed 0 bases from V and 0 bases from J, with 13 bases in between. Germline V CDR1 and CDR2: SGDLS, YYNGEE. CDR3 length: 17 amino acids.

The sequenced material came from blood. This chain joins TRBV9 and TRBJ2-1; either TRBD1 or TRBD2 may fit D (5 bases each). The receptor's source is a human donor in good health. The CDR3 bases are TGTGCCAGCAGCGTAGGGCTGGCAGGGAGCTCCTACAATGAGCAGTTCTTC. As protein: CASSVGLAGSSYNEQFF.